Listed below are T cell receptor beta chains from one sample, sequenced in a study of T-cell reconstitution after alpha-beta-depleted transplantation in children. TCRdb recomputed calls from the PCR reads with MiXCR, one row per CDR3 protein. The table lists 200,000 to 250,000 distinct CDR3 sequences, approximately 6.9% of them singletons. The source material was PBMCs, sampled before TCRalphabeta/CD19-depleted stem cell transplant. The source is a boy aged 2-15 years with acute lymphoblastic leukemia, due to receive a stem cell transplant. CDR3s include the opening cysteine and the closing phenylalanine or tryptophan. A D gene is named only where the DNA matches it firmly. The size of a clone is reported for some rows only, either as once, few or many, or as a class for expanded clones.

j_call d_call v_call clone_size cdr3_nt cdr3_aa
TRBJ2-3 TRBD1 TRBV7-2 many TGTGCCAGCAGCTTAGCCGGGACAGGCACAGATACGCAGTATTTT CASSLAGTGTDTQYF
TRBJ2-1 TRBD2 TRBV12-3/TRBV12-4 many TGTGCCAGCAGTTCGCGACTAGCCGACAATGAGCAGTTCTTC CASSSRLADNEQFF
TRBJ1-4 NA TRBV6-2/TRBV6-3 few TGTGCCAGCAGGGGGGGCGTCGAAAAACTGTTTTTT CASRGGVEKLFF
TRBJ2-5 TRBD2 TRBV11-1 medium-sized TGTGCCAGCAGCCAGGTCGGGGGGGGCGATTTCGAGACCCAGTACTTC CASSQVGGGDFETQYF
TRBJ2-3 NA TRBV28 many TGTGCCAGCACCTCCATCCTGGGGGCCAGGGAGATGGCAGATACGCAGTATTTT CASTSILGAREMADTQYF
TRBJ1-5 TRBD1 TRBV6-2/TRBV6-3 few TGTGCCAGCAGTTACTGGCAGGGGGCAGGTCAGCCCCAGCATTTT CASSYWQGAGQPQHF
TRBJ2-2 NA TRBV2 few TGTGCCAGCAATTTTGGACGCACCGGGGAGCTGTTTTTT CASNFGRTGELFF
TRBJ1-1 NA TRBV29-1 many TGCAGCGTAACTTGGCCTGAAGCTTTCTTT CSVTWPEAFF
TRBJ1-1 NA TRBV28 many TGTGCCAGCAGTTCTTTCGGGTCGGACACTGAAGCTTTCTTT CASSSFGSDTEAFF
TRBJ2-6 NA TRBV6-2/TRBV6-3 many TGTGCCAGCAGTACGGGCAAACTAGTTTTGCCTGGCGGGGCCAACGTCCTGACTTTC CASSTGKLVLPGGANVLTF
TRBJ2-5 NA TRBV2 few TGTGCCAGCAGTTTCACACTAGAGGGGTTGGAGACCCAGTACTTC CASSFTLEGLETQYF
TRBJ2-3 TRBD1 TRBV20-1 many TGCAGTGCTAGAGGGGACAGTAGCACAGATACGCAGTATTTT CSARGDSSTDTQYF
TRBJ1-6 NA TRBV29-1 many TGCAGCGTTCAAGGGGACTATAATTCACCCCTCCACTTT CSVQGDYNSPLHF
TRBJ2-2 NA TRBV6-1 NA TGTGCCAGTCGCAAAACAGGGATTTCGGCCGGGGAGCTGTTTTTT CASRKTGISAGELFF
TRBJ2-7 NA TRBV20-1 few TGCAGTGCTAGAAAGGGGACTCGCGAGCAGTACTTC CSARKGTREQYF
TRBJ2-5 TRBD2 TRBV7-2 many TGTGCCAGCAGCTTCTTGGCGGGGGGGGTGGAGACCCAGTACTTC CASSFLAGGVETQYF
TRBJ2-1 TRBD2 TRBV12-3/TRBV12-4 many TGTGCCAGCAGCCCTACGGGACTAGCTCTGAATGAGCAGTTCTTC CASSPTGLALNEQFF
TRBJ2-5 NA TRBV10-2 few TGCGCCACCAGTCCTTGGGGGGCGGGCATGGAGACCCAGTACTTC CATSPWGAGMETQYF
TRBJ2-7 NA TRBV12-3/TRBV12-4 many TGTGCCAGCAGTTTAGAACCGGGGAGCTCCTACGAGCAGTACTTC CASSLEPGSSYEQYF
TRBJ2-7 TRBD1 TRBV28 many TGTGCCAGCAGGGGGGAGGGACAGGGGCCCTACTACGAGCAGTACTTC CASRGEGQGPYYEQYF
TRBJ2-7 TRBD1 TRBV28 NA TGTGCCAGCAGTAACGGGACAGAAAAATCCTACGAGCAGTACTTC CASSNGTEKSYEQYF
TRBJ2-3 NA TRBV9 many TGTGCCAGCAGCCCCGAAATTGGGGCAGATACGCAGTATTTT CASSPEIGADTQYF
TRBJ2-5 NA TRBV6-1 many TGTGCCAGCGGTGCCGCCGGGGATGAGACCCAGTACTTC CASGAAGDETQYF
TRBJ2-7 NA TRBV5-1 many TGCGCCAGCATGGATGATTCCTACGAGCAGTACTTC CASMDDSYEQYF
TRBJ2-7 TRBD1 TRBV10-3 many TGTGCCATCAGCTTGGGACAGGGGGCCAACGAGCAGTACTTC CAISLGQGANEQYF
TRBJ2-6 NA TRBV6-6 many TGTGCCAGCAACGGTGGGGCCAACGTCCTGACTTTC CASNGGANVLTF
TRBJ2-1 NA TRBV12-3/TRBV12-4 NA TGTGCCAGCAGCCCAACTACCTACCTCTACAATGAGCAGTTCTTC CASSPTTYLYNEQFF
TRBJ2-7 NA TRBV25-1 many TGTGCCAGCAGTGTGGTGAGCTCCTACGAGCAGTACTTC CASSVVSSYEQYF
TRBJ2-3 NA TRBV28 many TGTGCCACCACGAGGGGCTACATAAATACGCAGTATTTT CATTRGYINTQYF
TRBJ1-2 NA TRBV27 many TGTGCCAGCAGTCCGACTGCGACAAGGAGTGGTTATGGCTACACCTTC CASSPTATRSGYGYTF
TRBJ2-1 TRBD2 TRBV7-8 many TGTGCCAGCAGCTTAGAGTTCAGTGGGACTAGCGACTACTCCTACAATGAGCAGTTCTTC CASSLEFSGTSDYSYNEQFF
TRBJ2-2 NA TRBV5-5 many TGTGCCAGCAGCTTATCCTGGCGACTCACCGGGGAGCTGTTTTTT CASSLSWRLTGELFF
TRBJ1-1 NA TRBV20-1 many TGCAGTGCTAGAGGGAACACTGAAGCTTTCTTT CSARGNTEAFF
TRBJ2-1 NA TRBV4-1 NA TGCGCCAGCAGCCAAGCGGGAGAGGGCTCCTACAATGAGCAGTTCTTC CASSQAGEGSYNEQFF
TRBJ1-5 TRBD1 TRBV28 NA TGTGCCAGCAGTTTAGGCCTGGGACAGGGAGGGGATCAGCCCCAGCATTTT CASSLGLGQGGDQPQHF
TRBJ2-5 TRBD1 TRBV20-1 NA TGCAGTGCTAGAGATCATAGACAGGGTAGGGGAGAGACCCAGTACTTC CSARDHRQGRGETQYF
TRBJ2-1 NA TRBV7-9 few TGTGCCAGCAGCTGGGACTTCTCCTACAATGAGCAGTTCTTC CASSWDFSYNEQFF
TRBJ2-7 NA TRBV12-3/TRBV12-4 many TGTGCCAGCAGTTTTCAGGGATTCTCCTACGAGCAGTACTTC CASSFQGFSYEQYF
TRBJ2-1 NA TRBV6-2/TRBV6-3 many TGTGCCAGCACCTCGGATGATATCTCCTACAATGAGCAGTTCTTC CASTSDDISYNEQFF
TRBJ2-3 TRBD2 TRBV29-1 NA TGCAGCGTTACTAGCGGGGGGCAAGGAGATACGCAGTATTTT CSVTSGGQGDTQYF
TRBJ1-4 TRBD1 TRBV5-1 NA TGCGCCAGCAGCGACGGACAGGGCATAAATGAAAAACTGTTTTTT CASSDGQGINEKLFF
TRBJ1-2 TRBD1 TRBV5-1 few TGCGCCAGTACAGGGGGCGTTTATGGCTACACCTTC CASTGGVYGYTF